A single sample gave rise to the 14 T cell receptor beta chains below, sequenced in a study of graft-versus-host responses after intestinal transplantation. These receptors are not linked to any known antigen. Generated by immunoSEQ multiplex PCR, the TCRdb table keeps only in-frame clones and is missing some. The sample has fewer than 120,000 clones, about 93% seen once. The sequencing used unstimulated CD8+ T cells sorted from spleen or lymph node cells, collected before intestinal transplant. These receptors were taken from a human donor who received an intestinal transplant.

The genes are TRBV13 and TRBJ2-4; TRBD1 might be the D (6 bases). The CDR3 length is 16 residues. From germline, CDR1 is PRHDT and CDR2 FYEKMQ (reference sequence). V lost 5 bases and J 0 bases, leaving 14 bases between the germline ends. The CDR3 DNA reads TGTGCCAGCAGCCCAAGACAGGATATAGCCAAAAACATTCAGTACTTC. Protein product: CASSPRQDIAKNIQYF.

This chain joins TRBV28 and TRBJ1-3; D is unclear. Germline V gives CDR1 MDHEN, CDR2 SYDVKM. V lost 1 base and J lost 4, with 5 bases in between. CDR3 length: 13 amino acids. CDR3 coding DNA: TGTGCCAGCAGTTTATATCAAGGAAACACCATATATTTT. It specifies CASSLYQGNTIYF.

Written as DNA, the CDR3 is TGCAGCACCGGAGTAAGCTCCTACAATGAGCAGTTCTTC. It encodes CSTGVSSYNEQFF. The V and J genes are TRBV29-1 and TRBJ2-1; the D is unclear. Trimming removed 8 bases from V and 0 bases from J, with 11 bases in between. The CDR3 loop spans 13 amino acids. The germline V gene has CDR1 SQVTM and CDR2 ANQGSEA.

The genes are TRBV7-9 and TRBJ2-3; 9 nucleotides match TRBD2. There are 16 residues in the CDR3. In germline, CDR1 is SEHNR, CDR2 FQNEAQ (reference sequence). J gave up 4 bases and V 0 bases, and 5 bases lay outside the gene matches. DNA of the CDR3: TGTGCCAGCAGCTTAGCGGCGGGAGGGCCACCAGATACGCAGTATTTT. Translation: CASSLAAGGPPDTQYF.

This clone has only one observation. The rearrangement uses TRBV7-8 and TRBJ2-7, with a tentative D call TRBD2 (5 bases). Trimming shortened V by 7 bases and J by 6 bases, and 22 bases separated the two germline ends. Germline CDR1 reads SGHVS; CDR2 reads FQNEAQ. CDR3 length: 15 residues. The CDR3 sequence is CASTQPGRGSAEQYF. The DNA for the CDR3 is TGTGCCAGCACCCAACCGGGGAGAGGGAGTGCCGAGCAGTACTTC.

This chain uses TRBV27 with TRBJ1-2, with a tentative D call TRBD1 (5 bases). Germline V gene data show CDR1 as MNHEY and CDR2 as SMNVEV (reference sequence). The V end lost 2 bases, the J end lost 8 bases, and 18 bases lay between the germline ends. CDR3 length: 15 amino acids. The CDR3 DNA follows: TGTGCCAGCAGTTTAAGTTGGGGCTCAGTTATGGGCTACACCTTC. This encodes CASSLSWGSVMGYTF.

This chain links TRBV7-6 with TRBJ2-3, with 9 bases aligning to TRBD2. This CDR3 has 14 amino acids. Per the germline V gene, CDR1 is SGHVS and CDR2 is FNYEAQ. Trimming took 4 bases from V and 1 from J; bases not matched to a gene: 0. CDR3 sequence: CASSSSGGTDTQYF. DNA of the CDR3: TGTGCCAGCAGCTCTAGCGGGGGCACAGATACGCAGTATTTT.

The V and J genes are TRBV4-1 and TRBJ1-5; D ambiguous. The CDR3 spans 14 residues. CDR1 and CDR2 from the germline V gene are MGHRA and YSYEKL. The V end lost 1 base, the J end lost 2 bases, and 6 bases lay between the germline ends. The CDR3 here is CASSQGLGNQPQHF. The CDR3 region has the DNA TGCGCCAGCAGCCAAGGACTCGGCAATCAGCCCCAGCATTTT.

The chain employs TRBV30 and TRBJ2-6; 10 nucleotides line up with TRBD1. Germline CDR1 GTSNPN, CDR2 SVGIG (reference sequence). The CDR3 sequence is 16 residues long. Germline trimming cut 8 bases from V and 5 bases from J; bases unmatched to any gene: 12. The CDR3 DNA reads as TGTGCCGGGGGGCCGGGACAGGGGACTAGGGCCAACGTCCTGACTTTC. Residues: CAGGPGQGTRANVLTF.

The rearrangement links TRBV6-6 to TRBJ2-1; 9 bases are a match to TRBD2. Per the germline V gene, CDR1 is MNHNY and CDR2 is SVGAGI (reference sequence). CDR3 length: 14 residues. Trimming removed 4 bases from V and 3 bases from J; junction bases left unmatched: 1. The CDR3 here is CASSLTSGYNEQFF. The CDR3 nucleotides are TGTGCCAGCAGTTTGACTAGCGGCTACAATGAGCAGTTCTTC.

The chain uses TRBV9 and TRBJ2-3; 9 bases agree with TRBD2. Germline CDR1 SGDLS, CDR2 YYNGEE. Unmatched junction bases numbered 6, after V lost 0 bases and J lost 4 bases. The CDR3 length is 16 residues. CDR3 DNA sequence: TGTGCCAGCAGCGTAGCGTCTAGCGGGACCGCAGATACGCAGTATTTT. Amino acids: CASSVASSGTADTQYF. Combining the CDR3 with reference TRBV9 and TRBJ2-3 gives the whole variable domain DSGVTQTPKHLITATGQRVTLRCSPRSGDLSVYWYQQSLDQGLQFLIQYYNGEERAKGNILERFSAQQFPDLHSELNLSSLELGDSALYFCASSVASSGTADTQYFGPGTRLTVL.

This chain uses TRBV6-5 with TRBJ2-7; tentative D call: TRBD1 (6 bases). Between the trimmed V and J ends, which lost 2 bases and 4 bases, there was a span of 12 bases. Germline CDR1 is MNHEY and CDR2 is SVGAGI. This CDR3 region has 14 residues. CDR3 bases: TGTGCCAGCAGTTACGGGGGCAGGGAGTACGAGCAGTACTTC. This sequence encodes CASSYGGREYEQYF.

The CDR3: CASSYPGTASKVGYTF. The CDR3 region has the DNA TGTGCCAGCAGCTACCCCGGGACAGCCTCCAAAGTGGGCTACACCTTC. V usage is TRBV7-9 and J usage is TRBJ1-2, with 7 positions matching TRBD1. The CDR3 is 16 amino acids. Trimming took 4 bases from V and 8 from J; bases not matched to a gene: 16. Germline lookup yields CDR1 SEHNR and CDR2 FQNEAQ (reference sequence).

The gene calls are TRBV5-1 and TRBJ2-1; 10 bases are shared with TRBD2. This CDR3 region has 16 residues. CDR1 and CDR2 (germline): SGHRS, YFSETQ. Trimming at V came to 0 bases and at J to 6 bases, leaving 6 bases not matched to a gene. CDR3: CASSLEASGSLNEQFF. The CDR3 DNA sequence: TGCGCCAGCAGCTTGGAGGCTAGCGGGAGCCTCAATGAGCAGTTCTTC.